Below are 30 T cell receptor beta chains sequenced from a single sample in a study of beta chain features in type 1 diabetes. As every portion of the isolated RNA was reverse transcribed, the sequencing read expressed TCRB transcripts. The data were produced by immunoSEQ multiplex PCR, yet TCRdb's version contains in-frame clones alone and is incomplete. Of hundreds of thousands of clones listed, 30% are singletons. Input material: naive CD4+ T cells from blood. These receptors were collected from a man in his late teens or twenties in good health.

The CDR3 sequence is CSVEGAGGEQYF. CDR3 nucleotides: TGCAGCGTTGAAGGGGCGGGGGGCGAGCAGTACTTC. V is TRBV29-1 and J is TRBJ2-7, with TRBD2 matching 8 bases. The germline V gene encodes CDR1 SQVTM and CDR2 ANQGSEA. This CDR3 contains 12 residues. The junction had 2 bases not matched to a gene; V was cut back by 1 base and J by 6 bases.

This CDR3 is CAWTERGLGQPQHF. CDR3 bases: TGTGCCTGGACAGAGCGGGGGCTGGGGCAGCCCCAGCATTTT. This rearrangement joins TRBV30 to TRBJ1-5; the D gene is possibly TRBD1 (6 bases). Germline lookup yields CDR1 GTSNPN and CDR2 SVGIG (reference sequence). Deletions cut 4 bases from V and 7 bases from J, with 17 bases between. The length of the CDR3 is 14 residues.

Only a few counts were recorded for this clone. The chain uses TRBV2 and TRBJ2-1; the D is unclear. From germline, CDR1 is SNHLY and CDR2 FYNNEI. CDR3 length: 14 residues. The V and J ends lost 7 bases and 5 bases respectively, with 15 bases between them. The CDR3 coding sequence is TGTGCCAGCAACGGCCCAGCTAGAGACAATGAGCAGTTCTTC. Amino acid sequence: CASNGPARDNEQFF.

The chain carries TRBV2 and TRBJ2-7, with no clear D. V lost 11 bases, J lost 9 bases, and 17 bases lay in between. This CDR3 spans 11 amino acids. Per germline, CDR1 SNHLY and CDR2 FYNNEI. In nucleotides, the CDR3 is TGTGCCTCCCGTGGCGAAAACGCGCAGTACTTC. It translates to CASRGENAQYF.

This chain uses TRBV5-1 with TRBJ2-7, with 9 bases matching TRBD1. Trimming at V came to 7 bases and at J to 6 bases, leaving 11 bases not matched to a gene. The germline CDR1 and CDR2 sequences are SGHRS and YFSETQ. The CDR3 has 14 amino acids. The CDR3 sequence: CASGEPGQGGEQYF. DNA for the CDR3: TGCGCCAGCGGAGAGCCGGGACAGGGAGGCGAGCAGTACTTC.

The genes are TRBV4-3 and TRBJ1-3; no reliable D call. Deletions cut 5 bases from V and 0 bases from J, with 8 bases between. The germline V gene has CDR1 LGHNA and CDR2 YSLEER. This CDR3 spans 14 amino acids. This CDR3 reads CASSRVGSGNTIYF. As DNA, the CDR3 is TGCGCCAGCAGCAGGGTAGGCTCTGGAAACACCATATATTTT.

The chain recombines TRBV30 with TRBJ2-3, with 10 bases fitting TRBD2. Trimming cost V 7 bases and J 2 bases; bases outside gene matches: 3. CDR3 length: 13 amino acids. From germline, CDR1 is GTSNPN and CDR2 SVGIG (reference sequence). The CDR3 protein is CALLAGNTDTQYF. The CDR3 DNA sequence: TGTGCCTTACTAGCGGGAAACACAGATACGCAGTATTTT.

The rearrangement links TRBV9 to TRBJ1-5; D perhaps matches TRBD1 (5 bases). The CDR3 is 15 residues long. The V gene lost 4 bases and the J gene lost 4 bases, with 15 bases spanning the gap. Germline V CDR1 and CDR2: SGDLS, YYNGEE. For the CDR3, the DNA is TGTGCCAGCAGCCCCGGTTTTGGGGCTAATCAGCCCCAGCATTTT. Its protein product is CASSPGFGANQPQHF.

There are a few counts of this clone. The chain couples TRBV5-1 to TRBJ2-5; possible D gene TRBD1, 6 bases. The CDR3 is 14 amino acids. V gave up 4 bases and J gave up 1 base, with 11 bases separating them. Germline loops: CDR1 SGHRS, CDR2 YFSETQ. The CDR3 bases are TGCGCCAGCAGCGCCGGGACAACCCAAGAGACCCAGTACTTC. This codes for CASSAGTTQETQYF.

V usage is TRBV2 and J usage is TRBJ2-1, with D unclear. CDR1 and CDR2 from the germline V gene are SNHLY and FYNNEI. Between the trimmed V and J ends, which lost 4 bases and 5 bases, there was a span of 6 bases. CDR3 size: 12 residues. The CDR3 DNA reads TGTGCCAGCAGTGGCCGAAACAATGAGCAGTTCTTC. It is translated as CASSGRNNEQFF.

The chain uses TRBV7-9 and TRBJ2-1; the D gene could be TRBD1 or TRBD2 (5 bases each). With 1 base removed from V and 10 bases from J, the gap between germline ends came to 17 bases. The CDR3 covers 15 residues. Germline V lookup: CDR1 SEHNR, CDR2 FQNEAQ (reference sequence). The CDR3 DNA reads TGTGCCAGCAGCTTAGTGGGGACCATGAGCAAGGAGCAGTTCTTC. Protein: CASSLVGTMSKEQFF.

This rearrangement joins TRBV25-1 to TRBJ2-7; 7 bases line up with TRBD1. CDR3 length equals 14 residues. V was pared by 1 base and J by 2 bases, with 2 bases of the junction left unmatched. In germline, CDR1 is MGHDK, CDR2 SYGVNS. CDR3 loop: CASSESTGTYEQYF. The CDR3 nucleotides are TGTGCCAGCAGTGAATCGACAGGGACCTACGAGCAGTACTTC.

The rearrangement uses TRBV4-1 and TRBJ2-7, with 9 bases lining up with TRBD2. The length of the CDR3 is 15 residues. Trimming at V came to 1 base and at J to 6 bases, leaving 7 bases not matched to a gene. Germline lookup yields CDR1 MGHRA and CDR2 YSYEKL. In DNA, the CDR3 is TGCGCCAGCAGCCAAGGCGTAGCGGGAGTAGGCGAGCAGTACTTC. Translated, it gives CASSQGVAGVGEQYF.

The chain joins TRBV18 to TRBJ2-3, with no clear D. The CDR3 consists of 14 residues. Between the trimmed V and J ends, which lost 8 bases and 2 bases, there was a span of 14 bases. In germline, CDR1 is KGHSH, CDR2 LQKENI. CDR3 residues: CASPRADLTDTQYF. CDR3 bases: TGTGCCAGCCCTCGGGCAGACCTCACAGATACGCAGTATTTT.

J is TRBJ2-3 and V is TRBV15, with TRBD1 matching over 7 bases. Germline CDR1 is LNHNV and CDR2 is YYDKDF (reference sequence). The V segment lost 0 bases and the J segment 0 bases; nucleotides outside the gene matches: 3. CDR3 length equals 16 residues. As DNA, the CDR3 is TGTGCCACCAGCAGAGACGGGACAGCTAGCACAGATACGCAGTATTTT. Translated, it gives CATSRDGTASTDTQYF.

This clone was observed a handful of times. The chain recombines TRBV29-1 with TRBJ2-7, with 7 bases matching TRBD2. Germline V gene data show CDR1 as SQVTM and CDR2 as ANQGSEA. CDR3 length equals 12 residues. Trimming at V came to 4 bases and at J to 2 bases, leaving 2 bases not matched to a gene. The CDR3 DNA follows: TGCAGCGTTGGGACTAGGACCTACGAGCAGTACTTC. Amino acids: CSVGTRTYEQYF.

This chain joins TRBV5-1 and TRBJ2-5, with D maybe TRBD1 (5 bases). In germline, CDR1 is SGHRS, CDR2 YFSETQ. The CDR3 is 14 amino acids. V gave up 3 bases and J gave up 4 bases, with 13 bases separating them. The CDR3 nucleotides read TGCGCCAGCAGCTATCAAGGGGATTCAGAGACCCAGTACTTC. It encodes CASSYQGDSETQYF. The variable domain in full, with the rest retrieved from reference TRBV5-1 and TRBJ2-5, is KAGVTQTPRYLIKTRGQQVTLSCSPISGHRSVSWYQQTPGQGLQFLFEYFSETQRNKGNFPGRFSGRQFSNSRSEMNVSTLELGDSALYLCASSYQGDSETQYFGPGTRLLVL.

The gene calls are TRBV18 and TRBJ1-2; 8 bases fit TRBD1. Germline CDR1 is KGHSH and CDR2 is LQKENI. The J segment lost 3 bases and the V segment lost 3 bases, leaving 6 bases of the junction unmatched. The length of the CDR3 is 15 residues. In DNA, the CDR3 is TGTGCCAGCTCACCTCGGACAGGGCACTACTATGGCTACACCTTC. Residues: CASSPRTGHYYGYTF.

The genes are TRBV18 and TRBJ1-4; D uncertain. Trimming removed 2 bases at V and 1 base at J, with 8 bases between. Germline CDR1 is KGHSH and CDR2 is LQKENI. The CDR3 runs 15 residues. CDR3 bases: TGTGCCAGCTCACCAAAGGGTGGAACTAATGAAAAACTGTTTTTT. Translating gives CASSPKGGTNEKLFF.

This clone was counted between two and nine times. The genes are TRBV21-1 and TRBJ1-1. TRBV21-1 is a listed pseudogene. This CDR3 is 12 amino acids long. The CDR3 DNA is TGTGCCAGCAGCCCAACCAACACTGAAGCTTTCTTT. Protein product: CASSPTNTEAFF.

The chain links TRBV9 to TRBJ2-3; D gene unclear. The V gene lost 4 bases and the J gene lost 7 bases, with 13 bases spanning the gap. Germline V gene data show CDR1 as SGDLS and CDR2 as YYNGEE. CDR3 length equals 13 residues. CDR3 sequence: CASSINRDNTQYF. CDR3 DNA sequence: TGTGCCAGCAGCATCAACAGAGACAATACGCAGTATTTT. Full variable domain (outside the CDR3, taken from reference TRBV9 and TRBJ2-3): DSGVTQTPKHLITATGQRVTLRCSPRSGDLSVYWYQQSLDQGLQFLIQYYNGEERAKGNILERFSAQQFPDLHSELNLSSLELGDSALYFCASSINRDNTQYFGPGTRLTVL.

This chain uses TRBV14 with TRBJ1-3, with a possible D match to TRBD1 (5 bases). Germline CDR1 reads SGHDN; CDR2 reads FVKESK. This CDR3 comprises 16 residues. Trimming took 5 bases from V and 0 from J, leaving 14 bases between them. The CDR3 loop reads CASSAGPYLSGNTIYF. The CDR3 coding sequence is TGTGCCAGCAGCGCGGGACCGTACCTCTCTGGAAACACCATATATTTT.

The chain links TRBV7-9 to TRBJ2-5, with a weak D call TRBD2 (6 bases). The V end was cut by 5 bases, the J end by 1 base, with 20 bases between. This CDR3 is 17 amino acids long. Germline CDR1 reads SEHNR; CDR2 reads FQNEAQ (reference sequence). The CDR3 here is CASSQLREIAAQETQYF. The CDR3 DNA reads TGTGCCAGCAGCCAACTTCGGGAGATAGCGGCCCAAGAGACCCAGTACTTC.

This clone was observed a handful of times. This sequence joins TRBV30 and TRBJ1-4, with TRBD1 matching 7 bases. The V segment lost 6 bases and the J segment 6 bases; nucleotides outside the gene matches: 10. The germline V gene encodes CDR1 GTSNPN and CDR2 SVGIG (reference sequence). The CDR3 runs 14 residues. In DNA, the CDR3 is TGTGCCTGTCGACTGGCGGGGACAGATGAAAAACTGTTTTTT. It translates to CACRLAGTDEKLFF. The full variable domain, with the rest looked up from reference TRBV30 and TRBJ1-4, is SQTIHQWPATLVQPVGSPLSLECTVEGTSNPNLYWYRQAAGRGLQLLFYSVGIGQISSEVPQNLSASRPQDRQFILSSKKLLLSDSGFYLCACRLAGTDEKLFFGSGTQLSVL.

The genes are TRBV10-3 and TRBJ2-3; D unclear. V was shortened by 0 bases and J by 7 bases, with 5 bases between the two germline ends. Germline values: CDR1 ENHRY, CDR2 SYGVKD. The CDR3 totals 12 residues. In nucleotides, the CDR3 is TGTGCCATCAGTGAGTCCGAGTATACGCAGTATTTT. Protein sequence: CAISESEYTQYF.

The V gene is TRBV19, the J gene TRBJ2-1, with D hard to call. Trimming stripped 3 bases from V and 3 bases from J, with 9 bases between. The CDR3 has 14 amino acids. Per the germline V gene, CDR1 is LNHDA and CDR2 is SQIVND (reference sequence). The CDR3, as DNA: TGTGCCAGTAGTATGAGTGGGATCTACAATGAGCAGTTCTTC. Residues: CASSMSGIYNEQFF.

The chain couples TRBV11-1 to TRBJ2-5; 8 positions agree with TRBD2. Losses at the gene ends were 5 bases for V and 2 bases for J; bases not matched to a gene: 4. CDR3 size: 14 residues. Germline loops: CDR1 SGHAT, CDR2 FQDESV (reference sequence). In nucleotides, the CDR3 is TGTGCCAGCAGCGCCGGGAGGGCGCAAGAGACCCAGTACTTC. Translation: CASSAGRAQETQYF.

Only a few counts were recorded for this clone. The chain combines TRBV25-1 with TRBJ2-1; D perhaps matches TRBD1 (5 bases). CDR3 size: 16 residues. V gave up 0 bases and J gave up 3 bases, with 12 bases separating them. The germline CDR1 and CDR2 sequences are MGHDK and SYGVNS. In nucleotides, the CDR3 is TGTGCCAGCAGTGAATACCGACAGACGGGCTACAATGAGCAGTTCTTC. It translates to CASSEYRQTGYNEQFF. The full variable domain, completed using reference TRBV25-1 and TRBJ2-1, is EADIYQTPRYLVIGTGKKITLECSQTMGHDKMYWYQQDPGMELHLIHYSYGVNSTEKGDLSSESTVSRIRTEHFPLTLESARPSHTSQYLCASSEYRQTGYNEQFFGPGTRLTVL.

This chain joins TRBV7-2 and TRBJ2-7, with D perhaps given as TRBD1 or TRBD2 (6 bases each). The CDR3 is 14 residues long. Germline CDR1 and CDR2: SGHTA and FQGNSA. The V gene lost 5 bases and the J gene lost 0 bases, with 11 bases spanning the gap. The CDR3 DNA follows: TGTGCCAGCAGCCGGGGGCCAAGCTCCTACGAGCAGTACTTC. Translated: CASSRGPSSYEQYF.

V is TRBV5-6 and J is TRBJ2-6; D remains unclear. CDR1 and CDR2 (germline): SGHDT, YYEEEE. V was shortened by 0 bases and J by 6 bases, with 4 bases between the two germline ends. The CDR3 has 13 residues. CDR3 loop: CASSLGPANVLTF. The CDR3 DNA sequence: TGTGCCAGCAGCTTGGGGCCGGCCAACGTCCTGACTTTC.